Below, 8 T cell receptor beta chains from the same sample are listed, as sequenced in a study of blood T cell repertoires in COVID-19. Measured with immunoSEQ multiplex PCR; TCRdb has only the in-frame clones, and not every one. Found here are about 260,000 clones, 87% of them singletons; the top ten hold approximately 1.6%. Input material: peripheral blood. These receptors came from a woman aged 40 to 50 who had recovered from COVID-19.

The chain employs TRBV7-6 and TRBJ1-4, with 9 bases matching TRBD1. Germline CDR1 and CDR2: SGHVS and FNYEAQ. Unmatched junction bases numbered 6, after V lost 2 bases and J lost 8 bases. The CDR3 totals 15 residues. The CDR3 here is CASSLLGQGLEKLFF. DNA for the CDR3: TGTGCCAGCAGCTTATTGGGACAGGGATTGGAAAAACTGTTTTTT.

The V gene is TRBV7-8, the J gene TRBJ1-2, with TRBD1 as a possible D gene (6 bases). V lost 2 bases, J lost 10 bases, and 11 bases lay in between. CDR1 is SGHVS and CDR2 is FQNEAQ in the germline V gene. This CDR3 comprises 12 residues. CDR3 DNA sequence: TGTGCCAGCAGCTTACAGGGGAGTCTCTACACCTTC. Translation: CASSLQGSLYTF.

This chain uses TRBV7-6 with TRBJ2-5, with 9 nucleotides matching TRBD1. J was trimmed by 2 bases and V by 2 bases; bases with no gene match: 9. CDR1 and CDR2 from the germline V gene are SGHVS and FNYEAQ. The CDR3 covers 17 residues. In DNA, the CDR3 is TGTGCCAGCAGCTTATTTTATGGACAGGGGTGGCAAGAGACCCAGTACTTC. Its protein product is CASSLFYGQGWQETQYF.

The chain recombines TRBV15 with TRBJ1-5; 9 bases fit TRBD1. Per germline, CDR1 LNHNV and CDR2 YYDKDF (reference sequence). With V trimmed by 1 base and J by 2 bases, 3 bases remained unmatched. The CDR3 is 16 residues long. CDR3 protein: CATSRGTGVGNQPQHF. The CDR3 DNA reads as TGTGCCACCAGCAGAGGGACAGGGGTAGGCAATCAGCCCCAGCATTTT. Based on the CDR3 plus reference TRBV15 and TRBJ1-5, the full variable domain is DAMVIQNPRYQVTQFGKPVTLSCSQTLNHNVMYWYQQKSSQAPKLLFHYYDKDFNNEADTPDNFQSRRPNTSFCFLDIRSPGLGDTAMYLCATSRGTGVGNQPQHFGDGTRLSIL.

J is TRBJ2-7 and V is TRBV29-1, with TRBD2 matching over 9 bases. CDR3 size: 16 residues. CDR1 and CDR2 from the germline V gene are SQVTM and ANQGSEA. V trimming: 0 bases; J trimming: 0 bases; junction bases outside the gene matches: 6. The CDR3 coding sequence is TGCAGCGTTGAAGAAGCGGCTAGCGGGGTCTCCTACGAGCAGTACTTC. Its translation: CSVEEAASGVSYEQYF.

The V and J genes are TRBV6-5 and TRBJ2-7; perhaps TRBD1 as D (7 bases). V was clipped by 7 bases and J by 3 bases, with 16 bases between them. Germline V gene data show CDR1 as MNHEY and CDR2 as SVGAGI. This CDR3 is 14 amino acids long. CDR3 DNA: TGTGCCAGCAAAGGACAGGAGGGAAACTACGAGCAGTACTTC. Its translation: CASKGQEGNYEQYF.

The gene calls are TRBV12-3 or TRBV12-4 and TRBJ2-5, with no clear D. V was pared by 3 bases and J by 5 bases, with 7 bases between. This CDR3 has 12 amino acids. The chain's CDR3 is CASSLGTETQYF. Here the CDR3 DNA reads TGTGCCAGCAGTTTGGGCACGGAGACCCAGTACTTC.

The table lists this clone with a count of one. V is TRBV4-2 and J is TRBJ2-1; 9 nucleotides line up with TRBD2. Trimming at V came to 5 bases and at J to 5 bases, leaving 7 bases not matched to a gene. Looked up from germline, CDR1 is LGHNA and CDR2 is YNFKEQ. The CDR3 is 15 amino acids. CDR3 bases: TGTGCCAGCAGCACGCAGCGGGGGGTCAACAATGAGCAGTTCTTC. This gives the protein CASSTQRGVNNEQFF.